The 30 T cell receptor beta chains below were found in one sample sequenced in a study of T-cell memory formation after mild COVID-19. TCRdb re-called the 5' RACE reads through MiXCR, storing one row per CDR3 protein. This table has around 420,000 distinct CDR3 sequences, 24% appearing once. The specimen was PBMCs or a T cell subset sorted from them (not recorded which). The source of these receptors is an adult woman who had mild COVID-19 (a few samples of this study predate the infection). Cell type and time point are not known.

The chain employs TRBV20-1 and TRBJ2-1; 13 bases align to TRBD2. V shed 6 bases, J shed 4 bases, and the junction held 3 bases outside the gene matches. The germline V gene encodes CDR1 DFQATT and CDR2 SNEGSKA (reference sequence). This CDR3 is built from 14 residues. Here the CDR3 DNA reads TGCAGTGCCCCGGGACTAGCGGGGTACAATGAGCAGTTCTTC. The encoded protein is CSAPGLAGYNEQFF.

CDR3 residues: CASSYSVGTGIYGYTF. CDR3 DNA: TGTGCCAGCAGTTACTCGGTGGGGACTGGTATCTATGGCTACACCTTC. This rearrangement joins TRBV6-5 to TRBJ1-2, with D possibly being TRBD1 (5 bases). Trimming took off 0 bases at V and 4 bases at J, with 15 bases between the two ends. CDR3 length: 16 residues. Germline V lookup: CDR1 MNHEY, CDR2 SVGAGI.

This clonotype has a handful of counts. The chain links TRBV12-3 or TRBV12-4 to TRBJ2-1, with 8 bases fitting TRBD2. Trimming at V came to 3 bases and at J to 5 bases, leaving 9 bases not matched to a gene. This CDR3 has 16 residues. This chain's CDR3 is CASSLFGTRVDNEQFF. CDR3 DNA: TGTGCCAGCAGTTTGTTTGGGACTAGAGTGGACAATGAGCAGTTCTTC.

This clonotype has just a few counts. The chain joins TRBV5-1 to TRBJ1-1; 7 bases agree with TRBD1. In germline, CDR1 is SGHRS, CDR2 YFSETQ. The CDR3 consists of 14 residues. V dropped 4 bases and J dropped 4; count of bases not matched to a gene: 7. CDR3 region: CASSTTGVGTEAFF. In DNA, the CDR3 is TGCGCCAGCAGCACTACAGGGGTGGGCACTGAAGCTTTCTTT.

The table lists this clonotype with a few counts. The chain employs TRBV13 and TRBJ2-1; the match to TRBD2 covers 11 bases. Germline loops: CDR1 PRHDT, CDR2 FYEKMQ (reference sequence). The CDR3 is 16 amino acids. With V trimmed by 5 bases and J by 4 bases, 7 bases remained unmatched. CDR3 amino acids: CASSPPGLAAYNEQFF. The CDR3 coding sequence is TGTGCCAGCAGCCCCCCGGGACTAGCGGCTTACAATGAGCAGTTCTTC. Drawing the rest from reference TRBV13 and TRBJ2-1, the complete variable domain is AAGVIQSPRHLIKEKRETATLKCYPIPRHDTVYWYQQGPGQDPQFLISFYEKMQSDKGSIPDRFSAQQFSDYHSELNMSSLELGDSALYFCASSPPGLAAYNEQFFGPGTRLTVL.

A few counts support this clonotype. The chain links TRBV6-6 to TRBJ2-7, with D unresolved. From germline, CDR1 is MNHNY and CDR2 SVGAGI (reference sequence). Trimming pared 7 bases from V and 3 bases from J, leaving 13 bases between. The CDR3 has 13 residues. The DNA of the CDR3 is TGTGCCAGCATGCACCCGAGCGACTACGAGCAGTACTTC. Protein sequence: CASMHPSDYEQYF.

This clonotype was seen more than once but under ten times. V and J are TRBV7-2 and TRBJ2-7; 11 bases line up with TRBD2. CDR3 size: 15 residues. CDR1 SGHTA and CDR2 FQGNSA come from the germline V gene. V shed 4 bases and J 3 bases; nucleotides not matched to a gene: 5. In nucleotides, the CDR3 is TGTGCCAGCAGCTCACCCGGGACTAGCGGCTACGAGCAGTACTTC. This codes for CASSSPGTSGYEQYF.

The chain joins TRBV30 to TRBJ2-3; the match to TRBD2 covers 8 bases. V gave up 5 bases and J gave up 0 bases; unmatched junction bases: 1. The CDR3 extends over 13 amino acids. CDR1 is GTSNPN and CDR2 is SVGIG in the germline V gene (reference sequence). CDR3 nucleotide sequence: TGTGCCTGGGAGCGGGAGAGCACAGATACGCAGTATTTT. Translation gives CAWERESTDTQYF.

This clonotype was recorded a few times. This chain links TRBV9 with TRBJ2-1; 9 bases match TRBD1. With V trimmed by 4 bases and J by 2 bases, 4 bases remained unmatched. The CDR3 length is 15 residues. The V gene's germline CDR1 is SGDLS and CDR2 YYNGEE. The CDR3 reads CASSKTGGAYNEQFF. Written as DNA, the CDR3 is TGTGCCAGCAGCAAGACAGGGGGTGCCTACAATGAGCAGTTCTTC. The full variable domain, with the rest looked up from reference TRBV9 and TRBJ2-1, is DSGVTQTPKHLITATGQRVTLRCSPRSGDLSVYWYQQSLDQGLQFLIQYYNGEERAKGNILERFSAQQFPDLHSELNLSSLELGDSALYFCASSKTGGAYNEQFFGPGTRLTVL.

The chain uses TRBV27 and TRBJ2-1; 11 bases fit TRBD2. CDR3 length equals 13 residues. The J segment lost 8 bases and the V segment lost 6 bases, leaving 3 bases of the junction unmatched. CDR1 and CDR2 (germline): MNHEY, SMNVEV (reference sequence). The CDR3 nucleotides read TGTGCCAGCAGGACTAGCGGGACGGATGAGCAGTTCTTC. Its protein is CASRTSGTDEQFF.

The genes are TRBV3-1 and TRBJ1-1, with TRBD1 identical over 7 bases. Losses at the gene ends were 0 bases for V and 0 bases for J; bases not matched to a gene: 4. The CDR3 runs to 16 residues. Looked up from germline, CDR1 is LGHDT and CDR2 is YNNKEL (reference sequence). DNA of the CDR3: TGTGCCAGCAGCCAAGATACAGGGGAGATGAACACTGAAGCTTTCTTT. This gives the protein CASSQDTGEMNTEAFF.

The V and J genes are TRBV5-6 and TRBJ2-7; 9 bases are a match to TRBD1. The germline gives CDR1 SGHDT, CDR2 YYEEEE. CDR3 size: 13 residues. After removal of 4 bases from V and 5 bases from J, the junction contained 4 bases not matched to a gene. CDR3 in DNA: TGTGCCAGCAGCATTGGGACAGGGAACGAGCAGTACTTC. Protein sequence: CASSIGTGNEQYF.

The chain recombines TRBV6-6 with TRBJ2-1; 9 nucleotides align to TRBD2. This CDR3 is 15 amino acids long. J gave up 10 bases and V 4 bases, and 11 bases lay outside the gene matches. Germline lookup yields CDR1 MNHNY and CDR2 SVGAGI (reference sequence). This CDR3 reads CASSSAGLAYPEQFF. Written as DNA, the CDR3 is TGTGCCAGCAGTTCAGCCGGACTAGCGTACCCCGAGCAGTTCTTC.

This clonotype was counted only a few times. J is TRBJ2-7 and V is TRBV12-3 or TRBV12-4; D is uncertain. Trimming stripped 2 bases from V and 4 bases from J, with 21 bases between. This CDR3 region has 17 residues. The CDR3, as DNA: TGTGCCAGCAGTTTACCCTACCAACTCGGTTGGTCGTACGAGCAGTACTTC. As protein: CASSLPYQLGWSYEQYF.

The chain carries TRBV5-1 and TRBJ2-2; 11 positions match TRBD2. V dropped 0 bases and J dropped 6; count of bases not matched to a gene: 7. Germline CDR1 reads SGHRS; CDR2 reads YFSETQ. CDR3 length: 17 residues. The CDR3 spells CASSLELAGDFSGELFF. The CDR3 region has the DNA TGCGCCAGCAGCTTGGAACTAGCGGGGGATTTCTCCGGGGAGCTGTTTTTT.

By sample share, this clonotype is medium-sized. The CDR3 region is CATSRDQASPNTGELFF. The CDR3 DNA follows: TGTGCCACCAGCAGAGATCAAGCCAGCCCGAACACCGGGGAGCTGTTTTTT. This chain joins TRBV15 and TRBJ2-2; D gene ambiguous. The V gene lost 0 bases and the J gene lost 0 bases, with 11 bases spanning the gap. This CDR3 region has 17 residues. Germline V lookup: CDR1 LNHNV, CDR2 YYDKDF (reference sequence).

The rearrangement uses TRBV7-9 and TRBJ2-3; weak D call: TRBD1 (6 bases). CDR1 is SEHNR and CDR2 is FQNEAQ in the germline V gene (reference sequence). V lost 4 bases and J lost 4, with 6 bases in between. This CDR3 has 12 amino acids. CDR3 amino acids: CASSWTADTQYF. For the CDR3, the DNA is TGTGCCAGCAGCTGGACAGCAGATACGCAGTATTTT.

The V and J genes are TRBV5-1 and TRBJ2-7, with 13 nucleotides matching TRBD2. Germline CDR1 SGHRS, CDR2 YFSETQ. J was trimmed by 3 bases and V by 4 bases; bases with no gene match: 4. This CDR3 contains 15 residues. CDR3 sequence (DNA): TGCGCCAGCAGCCTATGGACTAGCGGGGGCTACGAGCAGTACTTC. Translated: CASSLWTSGGYEQYF.

This clonotype occurred a few times. This chain connects TRBV9 to TRBJ1-6; perhaps TRBD1 as D (5 bases). Germline lookup yields CDR1 SGDLS and CDR2 YYNGEE. The CDR3 loop spans 14 amino acids. Trimming took 3 bases from V and 8 from J, leaving 12 bases between them. The DNA of the CDR3 is TGTGCCAGCAGCGCCGGGACTGTTGATTCACCCCTCCACTTT. It specifies CASSAGTVDSPLHF.

The rearrangement links TRBV28 to TRBJ1-1, with TRBD1 matching 9 bases. V was pared by 5 bases and J by 6 bases, with 10 bases of the junction left unmatched. CDR3 length: 15 amino acids. The germline V gene has CDR1 MDHEN and CDR2 SYDVKM. The CDR3 nucleotides are TGTGCCAGCAGTGTCCCGGGACAGGGTAGGGCTGAAGCTTTCTTT. Translated: CASSVPGQGRAEAFF.

This clonotype was observed a few times. The rearrangement uses TRBV7-8 and TRBJ1-2, with 8 positions matching TRBD1. CDR3 length: 15 amino acids. J was trimmed by 7 bases and V by 5 bases; bases with no gene match: 12. Germline CDR1 reads SGHVS; CDR2 reads FQNEAQ. CDR3 amino acids: CASSPFMTGAGGYTF. The CDR3 DNA sequence: TGTGCCAGCAGCCCGTTTATGACAGGGGCTGGTGGCTACACCTTC.

The J gene is TRBJ2-1, the V gene TRBV9; 10 bases match TRBD2. The CDR3 length is 15 residues. The V gene end was trimmed by 1 base and the J gene end by 2 bases; junction bases not matched to a gene: 0. Germline lookup yields CDR1 SGDLS and CDR2 YYNGEE. This CDR3 is CASSVTSGTYNEQFF. CDR3 DNA: TGTGCCAGCAGCGTAACTAGCGGGACCTACAATGAGCAGTTCTTC.

CDR3 residues: CASSPSGLAGHNEQFF. DNA for the CDR3: TGTGCCAGCAGTCCCTCGGGGCTAGCGGGTCACAATGAGCAGTTCTTC. The rearrangement joins TRBV12-3 or TRBV12-4 to TRBJ2-1; 8 positions match TRBD2. Trimming removed 5 bases from V and 5 bases from J; junction bases left unmatched: 11. This CDR3 contains 16 residues.

This clonotype was seen ten or more times. The chain couples TRBV12-3 or TRBV12-4 to TRBJ1-5; 7 nucleotides align to TRBD1. Germline trimming cut 5 bases from V and 6 bases from J; bases unmatched to any gene: 4. This CDR3 is built from 13 residues. This CDR3 is CASSNRGGQPQHF. The CDR3 DNA follows: TGTGCCAGCAGTAACAGGGGTGGTCAGCCCCAGCATTTT.

A word on this clonotype: One end of the junction varies from germline; a read error may be responsible. The chain uses TRBV19 and TRBJ2-7; no firm D call. In germline, CDR1 is LNHDA, CDR2 SQIVND (reference sequence). This CDR3 contains 13 residues. The CDR3 sequence: CASSISYSYEQCF. The CDR3 nucleotides are TGTGCCAGTAGTATATCTTACTCCTACGAGCAGTGCTTC.

This clonotype showed up just a few times. The chain combines TRBV6-2 or TRBV6-3 with TRBJ2-3, with 8 bases fitting TRBD1. Germline V gene data show CDR1 as MNHEY and CDR2 as SVGEGT. V dropped 8 bases and J dropped 2; count of bases not matched to a gene: 12. The CDR3 runs to 16 residues. The CDR3 reads CASVHPQGGATDTQYF. The CDR3 nucleotides are TGTGCCAGCGTCCACCCACAGGGGGGTGCCACAGATACGCAGTATTTT.

The chain carries TRBV6-1 and TRBJ2-2; maybe TRBD1 (5 bases). CDR1 MNHNS and CDR2 SASEGT come from the germline V gene. This CDR3 comprises 14 residues. The V end was cut by 11 bases, the J end by 7 bases, with 20 bases between. The CDR3 loop is CASEVYRLDGELFF. CDR3 DNA: TGTGCCTCCGAGGTGTACAGGCTTGACGGGGAGCTGTTTTTT.

This clonotype was recorded a few times. The rearrangement uses TRBV7-9 and TRBJ1-2; 8 nucleotides align to TRBD1. Germline V gene lookup returns CDR1 SEHNR and CDR2 FQNEAQ (reference sequence). The CDR3 covers 14 residues. Trimming took 4 bases from V and 11 from J; bases not matched to a gene: 12. The CDR3 DNA sequence: TGTGCCAGCAGCTCGTGGGACAGGAGGGGCCTTTACACCTTC. Translated, it gives CASSSWDRRGLYTF.

The chain couples TRBV29-1 to TRBJ2-7; tentative D call: TRBD2 (5 bases). This CDR3 is built from 13 residues. Germline loops: CDR1 SQVTM, CDR2 ANQGSEA. V was cut by 7 bases and J by 5 bases, with 18 bases left in between. CDR3 bases: TGCAGCGCCTCGAAACGGGGAGACCACGAGCAGTACTTC. Translating gives CSASKRGDHEQYF.

This clonotype was detected a few times. One end of the junction fails to match germline, which may point to a read error. This rearrangement joins TRBV5-1 to TRBJ2-1, with TRBD1 matching 7 bases. The V gene's germline CDR1 is SGHRS and CDR2 YFSETQ. There are 14 residues in the CDR3. The CDR3 DNA reads as TGCGCCAGCAGCGCCGGACAGGCTCTTGCTTTTTTGGACTTC. Amino acids: CASSAGQALAFLDF.